This paragraph reports one T cell receptor beta chain. TCRdb reanalysed the 5' RACE reads using MiXCR and keeps one entry per CDR3 protein. This sample carries fewer than 300,000 distinct CDR3 sequences, over 15% of them seen once, and the ten largest clones take 20% to 25%. V shed 10 bases and J 3 bases; nucleotides not matched to a gene: 13. The CDR3 is made up of 15 amino acids. Germline lookup yields CDR1 ENHRY and CDR2 SYGVKD. These data belong to a study of T-cell memory formation after mild COVID-19. The sample was PBMCs or a T cell subset sorted from them (not recorded which). The chain has TRBV10-3 and TRBJ2-7, with TRBD1 identical over 9 bases. The clonotype was recovered from a man between 18 and 29 years old who had mild COVID-19 (a few samples of this study predate the infection). Cell type and time point are not known. Written as DNA, the CDR3 is TGTGCCACCCCGTACCGGGACAGGGAAGGCTACGAGCAGTACTTC. Translation gives CATPYRDREGYEQYF.